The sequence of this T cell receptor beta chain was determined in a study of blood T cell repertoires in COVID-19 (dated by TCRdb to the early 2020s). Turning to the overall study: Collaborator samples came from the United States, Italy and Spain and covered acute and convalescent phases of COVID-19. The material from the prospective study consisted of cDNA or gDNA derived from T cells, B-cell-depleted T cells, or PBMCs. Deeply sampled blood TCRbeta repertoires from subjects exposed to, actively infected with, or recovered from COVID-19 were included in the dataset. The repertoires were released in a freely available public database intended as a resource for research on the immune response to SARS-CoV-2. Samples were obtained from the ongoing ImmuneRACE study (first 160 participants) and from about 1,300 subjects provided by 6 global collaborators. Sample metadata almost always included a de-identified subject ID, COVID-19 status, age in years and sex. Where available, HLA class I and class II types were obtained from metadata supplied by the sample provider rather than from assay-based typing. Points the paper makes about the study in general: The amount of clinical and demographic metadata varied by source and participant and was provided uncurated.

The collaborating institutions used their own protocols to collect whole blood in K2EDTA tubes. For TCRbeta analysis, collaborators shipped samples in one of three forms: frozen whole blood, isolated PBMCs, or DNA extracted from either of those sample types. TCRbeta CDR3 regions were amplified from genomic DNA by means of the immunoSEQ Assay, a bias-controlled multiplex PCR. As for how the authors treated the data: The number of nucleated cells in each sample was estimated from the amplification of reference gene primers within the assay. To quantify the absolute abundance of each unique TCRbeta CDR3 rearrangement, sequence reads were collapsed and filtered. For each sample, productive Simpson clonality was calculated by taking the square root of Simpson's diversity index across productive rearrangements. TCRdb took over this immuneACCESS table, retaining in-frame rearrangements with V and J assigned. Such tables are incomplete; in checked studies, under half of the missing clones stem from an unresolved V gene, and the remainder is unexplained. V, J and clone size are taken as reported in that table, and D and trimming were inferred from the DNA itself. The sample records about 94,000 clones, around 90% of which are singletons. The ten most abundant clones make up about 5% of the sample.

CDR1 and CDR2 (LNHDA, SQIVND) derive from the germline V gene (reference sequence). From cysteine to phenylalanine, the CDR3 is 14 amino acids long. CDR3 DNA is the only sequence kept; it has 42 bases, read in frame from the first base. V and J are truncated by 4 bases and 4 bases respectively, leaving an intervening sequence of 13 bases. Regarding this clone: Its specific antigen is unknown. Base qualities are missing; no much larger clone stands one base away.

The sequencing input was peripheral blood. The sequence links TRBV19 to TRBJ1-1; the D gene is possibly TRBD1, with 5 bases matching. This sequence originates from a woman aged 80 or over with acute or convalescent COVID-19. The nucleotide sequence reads TGTGCCAGTAGTACAGGGAAAGGTGGCACTGAAGCTTTCTTT. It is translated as CASSTGKGGTEAFF.